The 7 T cell receptor beta chains below come from one sample, sequenced in a study of PD-L1 blockade in urothelial cancer (dated by TCRdb to about 2017). The library was prepared using the immunoSEQ multiplex PCR assay. The immuneACCESS repertoire file appears here via TCRdb, limited to in-frame rearrangements. These files lack a portion of the clones; in checked studies, under half of the deficit traces to unresolved V genes, and the cause of the others is not known. Present in this sample are about 38,000 clones, approximately 80% of which were seen just once. The biggest ten clones account for around 19% of the sample. Here the sequenced sample was PBMCs, taken around atezolizumab (anti-PD-L1) treatment. These TCRs come from a man aged 55 to 70 with urothelial cancer.

The rearrangement uses TRBV18 and TRBJ2-2, with D perhaps TRBD2 (5 bases). In germline, CDR1 is KGHSH, CDR2 LQKENI. This CDR3 spans 15 amino acids. V lost 2 bases to trimming and J lost 4 bases, with 11 bases between them. CDR3 DNA sequence: TGTGCCAGCTCACCAACCACTAGAAGCACCGGGGAGCTGTTTTTT. Protein product: CASSPTTRSTGELFF.

For the CDR3, the DNA is TGTGCCAGCAGCTCGCCTAGCGGCAGCACAGATACGCAGTATTTT. It codes for CASSSPSGSTDTQYF. The chain couples TRBV7-9 to TRBJ2-3; TRBD2 matches 7 bases. Germline loops: CDR1 SEHNR, CDR2 FQNEAQ (reference sequence). The CDR3 has 15 residues. V was clipped by 4 bases and J by 0 bases; unmatched bases: 4.

The V and J genes are TRBV9 and TRBJ1-2; 11 nucleotides match TRBD1. Germline CDR1 SGDLS, CDR2 YYNGEE. Trimming at V came to 4 bases and at J to 2 bases, leaving 4 bases not matched to a gene. This CDR3 contains 15 residues. In nucleotides, the CDR3 is TGTGCCAGCAGCATCCGGGACAGGGGGAACTATGGCTACACCTTC. Translation: CASSIRDRGNYGYTF.

V gene TRBV28 combines with J gene TRBJ2-7, with 7 bases lining up with TRBD1. Looked up from germline, CDR1 is MDHEN and CDR2 is SYDVKM. CDR3 length: 18 amino acids. Trimming cost V 5 bases and J 2 bases; bases outside gene matches: 18. The CDR3, as DNA: TGTGCCAGCAGTAACCTCCCGGCAGGGGGAACGGTCGCCTACGAGCAGTACTTC. Its protein is CASSNLPAGGTVAYEQYF.

The V call is TRBV7-2, the J call TRBJ2-1; 8 bases are a match to TRBD2. CDR1 is SGHTA, CDR2 FQGNSA, per germline. The CDR3 covers 14 residues. After removal of 1 base from V and 6 bases from J, the junction contained 2 bases not matched to a gene. The CDR3 DNA is TGTGCCAGCAGCTTAGATACTAGCGGCAATGAGCAGTTCTTC. This sequence encodes CASSLDTSGNEQFF.

The sample holds one count of this clone. The CDR3 region has the DNA TGTGCCAGCAGTTACTCGAGCGGGGTGAACACTGAAGCTTTCTTT. It specifies CASSYSSGVNTEAFF. The rearrangement uses TRBV6-5 and TRBJ1-1, with unresolved D. Trimming took off 0 bases at V and 0 bases at J, with 8 bases between the two ends. Germline V gives CDR1 MNHEY, CDR2 SVGAGI. The CDR3 sequence is 15 residues long.

The chain couples TRBV2 to TRBJ2-5; 8 bases are shared with TRBD2. CDR3 length: 14 residues. The V gene end was trimmed by 5 bases and the J gene end by 5 bases; junction bases not matched to a gene: 7. CDR1 and CDR2 (germline): SNHLY, FYNNEI. The CDR3 sequence: CASSKEGLGETQYF. CDR3 coding DNA: TGTGCCAGCAGTAAAGAGGGACTAGGGGAGACCCAGTACTTC.